The 9 T cell receptor beta chains presented below share a single source sample, sequenced in a study of T cell responses to AZD1222 COVID-19 vaccine (dated by TCRdb to about 2021). The protocol used for the library was the immunoSEQ multiplex PCR assay. The clones in this table, taken by TCRdb from immuneACCESS, are in-frame only. Not every clone is retained; where verified, under half of the shortfall comes from an unresolved V gene, and the cause of the rest is unknown. A total of some 90,000 clones appear in this sample, about 88% of them only once. Approximately 12% of the sample lies in the top ten. The time point tag for this specimen amounts to: baseline before first vaccination. The sample consisted of peripheral blood, taken on day 0 of AZD1222 vaccination. The source is an adult in good health.

This chain connects TRBV29-1 to TRBJ1-2; D gene uncertain. V lost 3 bases to trimming and J lost 2 bases, with 19 bases between them. This CDR3 is built from 16 residues. Per the germline V gene, CDR1 is SQVTM and CDR2 is ANQGSEA. The CDR3 region has the DNA TGCAGCGTTGACAGTGTGGGGTCGACACCCAACTATGGCTACACCTTC. The encoded protein is CSVDSVGSTPNYGYTF.

V gene TRBV10-2 combines with J gene TRBJ1-2, with 11 bases fitting TRBD1. The trim removed 3 bases at V and 7 bases at J, leaving 4 bases unmatched. Germline V gives CDR1 WSHSY, CDR2 SAAADI. The CDR3 runs to 14 residues. DNA for the CDR3: TGCGCCAGCAGTGACGGGACAGGGGGAAGTGGCTACACCTTC. Its protein product is CASSDGTGGSGYTF.

This clone has a single count. The gene calls are TRBV7-2 and TRBJ1-2; D remains unclear. This CDR3 contains 14 residues. Germline loops: CDR1 SGHTA, CDR2 FQGNSA. The V end lost 1 base, the J end lost 4 bases, and 10 bases lay between the germline ends. Here the CDR3 reads CASSLEARFYGYTF. CDR3 DNA sequence: TGTGCCAGCAGCTTAGAGGCCAGATTCTATGGCTACACCTTC.

This chain links TRBV10-2 with TRBJ2-7, with TRBD1 identical over 7 bases. Germline V CDR1 and CDR2: WSHSY, SAAADI. The CDR3 sequence is 11 residues long. V trimming: 8 bases; J trimming: 6 bases; junction bases outside the gene matches: 4. The CDR3 region has the DNA TGCGCCAGCCGACAGGGATCCGAGCAGTACTTC. Translation: CASRQGSEQYF.

In this sample, this clone turned up once. The genes are TRBV7-9 and TRBJ2-7, with 9 bases aligning to TRBD1. With V trimmed by 0 bases and J by 6 bases, 6 bases remained unmatched. The CDR3 runs 15 residues. The germline V gene encodes CDR1 SEHNR and CDR2 FQNEAQ (reference sequence). The CDR3 DNA reads TGTGCCAGCAGCTTAGCAACGGGACAGGGTGCCGAGCAGTACTTC. Amino acids: CASSLATGQGAEQYF.

CDR3 DNA: TGTGCCAGCAGCTTAAACATGGCTTTCCTTGGGTGGGACAATGAGCAGTTCTTC. Amino acids: CASSLNMAFLGWDNEQFF. This chain joins TRBV7-2 and TRBJ2-1; no firm D call. The CDR3 contains 18 residues. Germline-derived CDR1 and CDR2 are SGHTA and FQGNSA. The V and J ends lost 2 bases and 5 bases respectively, with 22 bases between them.

V usage is TRBV5-1 and J usage is TRBJ2-4, with D uncertain. CDR1 is SGHRS, CDR2 YFSETQ, per germline. V gave up 0 bases and J gave up 0 bases, with 4 bases separating them. The CDR3 totals 14 residues. The CDR3 loop is CASSLELAKNIQYF. The DNA for the CDR3 is TGCGCCAGCAGCTTGGAGCTAGCCAAAAACATTCAGTACTTC. Looking up the rest from reference TRBV5-1 and TRBJ2-4 gives the full variable domain: KAGVTQTPRYLIKTRGQQVTLSCSPISGHRSVSWYQQTPGQGLQFLFEYFSETQRNKGNFPGRFSGRQFSNSRSEMNVSTLELGDSALYLCASSLELAKNIQYFGAGTRLSVL.

This clone was found a few times. This rearrangement joins TRBV6-1 to TRBJ1-4; tentatively, D is TRBD1 (5 bases). The CDR3 extends over 16 amino acids. V lost 1 base and J 2 bases, leaving 11 bases between the germline ends. Germline V gene data show CDR1 as MNHNS and CDR2 as SASEGT. The CDR3 DNA follows: TGTGCCAGCAGTGAAGTTGGATGGGGGACTAATGAAAAACTGTTTTTT. This sequence encodes CASSEVGWGTNEKLFF.

This clone was recorded only once. This chain joins TRBV6-1 and TRBJ1-2; 10 positions match TRBD1. Germline lookup yields CDR1 MNHNS and CDR2 SASEGT. V dropped 2 bases and J dropped 5; count of bases not matched to a gene: 8. The CDR3 contains 16 residues. CDR3 DNA: TGTGCCAGCAGTGAAATGGGAGGACAGGGGGTGTATGGCTACACCTTC. It specifies CASSEMGGQGVYGYTF.